This entry lists 24 T cell receptor beta chains sequenced from one sample in a study of shared clonotypes between healthy human individuals. Libraries were prepared by immunoSEQ multiplex PCR; TCRdb keeps only in-frame clonotypes and omits some of them. This sample has around 700,000 clones, with roughly 72% found just once. The material sequenced was memory CD4+ T cells sorted from blood. Subset of the sample: CD45RA-negative fraction. These receptors were taken from a woman between 25 and 40 years old in good health.

The chain joins TRBV18 to TRBJ1-1; weak D call: TRBD1 (5 bases). V gave up 5 bases and J gave up 11 bases, with 15 bases separating them. CDR3 length equals 12 residues. Germline-derived CDR1 and CDR2 are KGHSH and LQKENI. For the CDR3, the DNA is TGTGCCAGCTCATCTGGGACCCCGACGGCTTTCTTT. Translated: CASSSGTPTAFF.

The V and J genes are TRBV28 and TRBJ1-2; 9 bases agree with TRBD1. The V gene end was trimmed by 8 bases and the J gene end by 6 bases; junction bases not matched to a gene: 10. CDR1 is MDHEN and CDR2 is SYDVKM in the germline V gene. The CDR3 consists of 14 residues. As DNA, the CDR3 is TGTGCCAGCGGATCGGACAGGGGATTGGATGGCTACACCTTC. It codes for CASGSDRGLDGYTF.

The genes are TRBV7-6 and TRBJ2-7; 7 bases line up with TRBD2. Germline lookup yields CDR1 SGHVS and CDR2 FNYEAQ. The V and J ends lost 6 bases and 1 base, in that order; junction bases with no gene match: 12. The CDR3 length is 16 residues. The CDR3 DNA follows: TGTGCCAGCAGTTCGACCCCCCGCGGGAGTTCCTACGAGCAGTACTTC. Residues: CASSSTPRGSSYEQYF.

J is TRBJ2-3 and V is TRBV7-2; the D gene is possibly TRBD2 (6 bases). Germline V gene lookup returns CDR1 SGHTA and CDR2 FQGNSA. The V and J ends lost 3 bases and 4 bases respectively, with 17 bases between them. The CDR3 covers 16 residues. The CDR3 sequence is CASSFISGPRADTQYF. In DNA, the CDR3 is TGTGCCAGCAGCTTTATAAGCGGGCCTCGAGCAGATACGCAGTATTTT.

J is TRBJ2-7 and V is TRBV30; 10 nucleotides agree with TRBD1. CDR1 GTSNPN and CDR2 SVGIG come from the germline V gene (reference sequence). Trimming took 6 bases from V and 1 from J; bases not matched to a gene: 9. This CDR3 is built from 15 residues. DNA of the CDR3: TGTGCCTGCGGGACAGGGGATCTCGAATCCTACGAGCAGTACTTC. This gives the protein CACGTGDLESYEQYF. Full variable domain (remainder filled in from reference TRBV30 and TRBJ2-7): SQTIHQWPATLVQPVGSPLSLECTVEGTSNPNLYWYRQAAGRGLQLLFYSVGIGQISSEVPQNLSASRPQDRQFILSSKKLLLSDSGFYLCACGTGDLESYEQYFGPGTRLTVT.

J is TRBJ1-2 and V is TRBV28; 10 nucleotides agree with TRBD1. V dropped 3 bases and J dropped 4; count of bases not matched to a gene: 5. CDR3 length equals 15 residues. Germline V gene lookup returns CDR1 MDHEN and CDR2 SYDVKM. The CDR3 DNA follows: TGTGCCAGCAGTTTGATGACAGGGGGCGGCTATGGCTACACCTTC. It specifies CASSLMTGGGYGYTF.

This clone was found a few times. The rearrangement joins TRBV5-1 to TRBJ2-3, with D possibly being TRBD1 (5 bases). V lost 3 bases, J lost 6 bases, and 11 bases lay in between. Germline lookup yields CDR1 SGHRS and CDR2 YFSETQ. The CDR3 extends over 13 amino acids. CDR3 loop: CASSSQGADTQYF. CDR3 bases: TGCGCCAGCAGCTCCCAAGGGGCGGATACGCAGTATTTT.

The chain has TRBV5-8 and TRBJ2-3; 7 bases agree with TRBD1. Germline loops: CDR1 SGHTS, CDR2 YDEGEE. The V and J ends lost 4 bases and 10 bases, in that order; junction bases with no gene match: 15. CDR3 size: 15 residues. The CDR3 coding sequence is TGTGCCAGCAGCCCGGAAGGACAGGCCAATAGTGCGCAGTATTTT. Translation: CASSPEGQANSAQYF.

The chain is built from TRBV7-8 and TRBJ1-1, with D unclear. Germline V gives CDR1 SGHVS, CDR2 FQNEAQ. The CDR3 has 17 residues. The ends were cut back, 2 bases at V and 2 bases at J, with 18 bases in the middle. The CDR3 DNA is TGTGCCAGCAGCTTATTGGCTCGGTGGCAGGACAACACTGAAGCTTTCTTT. This gives the protein CASSLLARWQDNTEAFF.

The chain combines TRBV4-2 with TRBJ1-5, with TRBD1 matching 7 bases. The J segment lost 5 bases and the V segment lost 3 bases, leaving 10 bases of the junction unmatched. The length of the CDR3 is 16 residues. Per germline, CDR1 LGHNA and CDR2 YNFKEQ. The CDR3 nucleotides are TGTGCCAGCAGCCAGGGGCTCGGACAGGATCATCAGCCCCAGCATTTT. Translation gives CASSQGLGQDHQPQHF.

The chain has TRBV7-2 and TRBJ2-5; 7 bases fit TRBD2. Germline CDR1 SGHTA, CDR2 FQGNSA. Trimming took 5 bases from V and 5 from J; bases not matched to a gene: 14. This CDR3 comprises 16 residues. The CDR3 region has the DNA TGTGCCAGCAGCGCCGGCGGCGGCTCGCGGGGGGAGACCCAGTACTTC. This codes for CASSAGGGSRGETQYF.

This clone occurred a few times. The sample carries other DNA sequences with the same CDR3. This chain uses TRBV30 with TRBJ1-1; D gene unclear. There are 13 residues in the CDR3. V lost 4 bases, J lost 0 bases, and 9 bases lay in between. Germline V CDR1 and CDR2: GTSNPN, SVGIG (reference sequence). The DNA for the CDR3 is TGTGCCTGGACCGGCAGACTGAACACTGAAGCTTTCTTT. It encodes CAWTGRLNTEAFF.

This clone was observed a few times. The CDR3 loop reads CASSLPGQYEQYF. CDR3 sequence (DNA): TGCGCCAGCAGCCTCCCCGGACAGTACGAGCAGTACTTC. The V call is TRBV5-1, the J call TRBJ2-7; D is possibly TRBD1 (6 bases). Between the trimmed V and J ends, which lost 4 bases and 4 bases, there was a span of 12 bases. Looked up from germline, CDR1 is SGHRS and CDR2 is YFSETQ. The CDR3 contains 13 residues.

This clone has just one count. V and J are TRBV28 and TRBJ2-7, with a tentative D call TRBD2 (6 bases). Germline V CDR1 and CDR2: MDHEN, SYDVKM. V gave up 5 bases and J gave up 2 bases, with 16 bases separating them. The length of the CDR3 is 15 residues. The CDR3 reads CASSLWGRRAYEQYF. CDR3 coding DNA: TGTGCCAGCAGTCTCTGGGGGAGGCGGGCCTACGAGCAGTACTTC.

The chain combines TRBV5-1 with TRBJ2-3; 8 bases agree with TRBD1. CDR1 SGHRS and CDR2 YFSETQ come from the germline V gene. The junction had 10 bases not matched to a gene; V was cut back by 2 bases and J by 5 bases. This CDR3 contains 16 residues. In nucleotides, the CDR3 is TGCGCCAGCAGCTTCGGACAGGGATTTTCGGTAGATACGCAGTATTTT. Amino acid sequence: CASSFGQGFSVDTQYF.

This chain links TRBV20-1 with TRBJ1-2, with no clear D. In germline, CDR1 is DFQATT, CDR2 SNEGSKA (reference sequence). Trimming took 0 bases from V and 7 from J, leaving 6 bases between them. CDR3 length equals 11 residues. Here the CDR3 reads CSAREQIGYTF. The CDR3 coding sequence is TGCAGTGCTAGAGAGCAGATTGGCTACACCTTC.

Remarks on this clone: Other DNA sequences in this specimen translate into the identical CDR3. The J gene is TRBJ2-3, the V gene TRBV11-2; D remains unclear. The ends were cut back, 5 bases at V and 1 base at J, with 4 bases in the middle. This CDR3 has 12 residues. Germline CDR1 SGHAT, CDR2 FQNNGV. Written as DNA, the CDR3 is TGTGCCAGCAGCCTCCGCACAGATACGCAGTATTTT. Translated, it gives CASSLRTDTQYF.

Only one count was recorded for this clone. The chain is built from TRBV6-5 and TRBJ2-7; TRBD2 matches 11 bases. Losses at the gene ends were 9 bases for V and 6 bases for J; bases not matched to a gene: 1. The CDR3 is made up of 11 amino acids. From germline, CDR1 is MNHEY and CDR2 SVGAGI. CDR3 protein: CASLAGGEQYF. The CDR3 DNA reads as TGTGCCAGTCTAGCGGGAGGCGAGCAGTACTTC.

The rearrangement joins TRBV28 to TRBJ2-1; possible D gene TRBD1, 5 bases. CDR1 MDHEN and CDR2 SYDVKM come from the germline V gene. The CDR3 has 15 amino acids. The V end was cut by 1 base, the J end by 6 bases, with 13 bases between. The CDR3 bases are TGTGCCAGCAGTTTATTTCCCCTAAGGGGCAATGAGCAGTTCTTC. Translating gives CASSLFPLRGNEQFF.

This clone was counted only a few times. The rearrangement uses TRBV30 and TRBJ2-7; D perhaps matches TRBD1 (6 bases). The CDR3 is 12 amino acids. Germline V gene sequence: CDR1 GTSNPN, CDR2 SVGIG (reference sequence). V lost 0 bases, J lost 12 bases, and 15 bases lay in between. The CDR3: CAWSVSGVGSYF. CDR3 sequence (DNA): TGTGCCTGGAGTGTTTCAGGGGTCGGGTCGTACTTC.

V usage is TRBV6-5 and J usage is TRBJ2-1, with unresolved D. CDR1 and CDR2 (germline): MNHEY, SVGAGI. The CDR3 runs 13 residues. Trimming took 6 bases from V and 6 from J, leaving 12 bases between them. CDR3 coding DNA: TGTGCCAGCAGAGTAGACCCAGGCAATGAGCAGTTCTTC. Translated, it gives CASRVDPGNEQFF.

The gene calls are TRBV29-1 and TRBJ2-3; 10 bases line up with TRBD2. This CDR3 region has 13 residues. V shed 1 base and J 11 bases; nucleotides not matched to a gene: 6. CDR1 SQVTM and CDR2 ANQGSEA come from the germline V gene. CDR3 sequence: CSVEGLAGEVQYF. The CDR3 region has the DNA TGCAGCGTTGAAGGCCTAGCGGGAGAGGTGCAGTATTTT.

The chain is built from TRBV27 and TRBJ2-3; TRBD1 might be the D (6 bases). Germline V gene lookup returns CDR1 MNHEY and CDR2 SMNVEV (reference sequence). This CDR3 comprises 15 residues. Trimming shortened V by 4 bases and J by 1 base, and 12 bases separated the two germline ends. The CDR3 DNA reads TGTGCCAGCAGTTCCGACAGGTTGGGCACAGATACGCAGTATTTT. Encoded protein: CASSSDRLGTDTQYF.

This chain uses TRBV19 with TRBJ1-3; D call uncertain. The germline V gene encodes CDR1 LNHDA and CDR2 SQIVND (reference sequence). The CDR3 consists of 15 residues. Trimming cost V 1 base and J 2 bases, with 9 bases left between them. The CDR3 spells CASSIADLTGNTIYF. The CDR3 DNA follows: TGTGCCAGTAGTATAGCAGACTTAACTGGAAACACCATATATTTT.